The 20 T cell receptor beta chains listed next were all sequenced from one sample in a study of PD-L1 blockade in urothelial cancer. Some clones are missing from TCRdb's copy, which holds only in-frame ones; the method was immunoSEQ multiplex PCR. The repertoire consists of 60,000 to 85,000 clones, with roughly 87% occurring once and the leading ten covering roughly 5.7%. The starting material was PBMCs, obtained around atezolizumab (anti-PD-L1) treatment. Source of these receptors: a woman in her sixties or seventies with urothelial cancer.

J is TRBJ1-3 and V is TRBV5-4; D possibly corresponds to TRBD1 (6 bases). This CDR3 is 14 amino acids long. The germline V gene encodes CDR1 SGHNT and CDR2 YYREEE (reference sequence). The V end lost 4 bases, the J end lost 1 base, and 9 bases lay between the germline ends. The CDR3 sequence: CASSQGQSGNTIYF. As DNA, the CDR3 is TGTGCCAGCAGCCAAGGACAGTCTGGAAACACCATATATTTT.

There are a few counts of this clone. The genes are TRBV30 and TRBJ1-1; D remains unclear. V was shortened by 0 bases and J by 0 bases, with 8 bases between the two germline ends. The CDR3 contains 14 residues. Germline CDR1 reads GTSNPN; CDR2 reads SVGIG (reference sequence). The CDR3 nucleotides are TGTGCCTGGAGTGTACGCACAGTGAACACTGAAGCTTTCTTT. Residues: CAWSVRTVNTEAFF.

V gene TRBV7-9 combines with J gene TRBJ1-1; a weak D match, TRBD1 (6 bases). Germline V gene data show CDR1 as SEHNR and CDR2 as FQNEAQ (reference sequence). CDR3 length equals 16 residues. V was pared by 5 bases and J by 0 bases, with 16 bases between. DNA of the CDR3: TGTGCCAGCAGCACGGGGACATTTACTATGAACACTGAAGCTTTCTTT. It specifies CASSTGTFTMNTEAFF.

This chain joins TRBV11-3 and TRBJ2-2; tentative D call: TRBD2 (6 bases). Germline V lookup: CDR1 SGHNT, CDR2 YENEEA. V was shortened by 5 bases and J by 5 bases, with 18 bases between the two germline ends. The CDR3 is made up of 16 amino acids. CDR3 bases: TGTGCCAGCAGCCCCGGGTCTTGGAGGGGTACCGGGGAGCTGTTTTTT. It is translated as CASSPGSWRGTGELFF.

This clone appeared once. The rearrangement uses TRBV5-1 and TRBJ2-7, with TRBD1 matching 10 bases. V was pared by 4 bases and J by 3 bases, with 10 bases of the junction left unmatched. Germline CDR1 reads SGHRS; CDR2 reads YFSETQ. The CDR3 extends over 16 amino acids. This chain's CDR3 is CASSPRIGQGVYEQYF. The CDR3, as DNA: TGCGCCAGCAGCCCGAGAATTGGACAGGGGGTCTACGAGCAGTACTTC.

The sample holds a few counts of this clone. The CDR3 spells CASSIGASGANVLTF. CDR3 coding DNA: TGTGCCAGTAGTATAGGGGCCTCTGGGGCCAACGTCCTGACTTTC. The V and J genes are TRBV19 and TRBJ2-6, with no clear D. Germline-derived CDR1 and CDR2 are LNHDA and SQIVND (reference sequence). Trimming cost V 1 base and J 0 bases, with 4 bases left between them. This CDR3 comprises 15 residues.

The CDR3 nucleotides read TGTGCCAGCAGGTCCCCGGGGTACAATGAGCAGTTCTTC. This encodes CASRSPGYNEQFF. This chain joins TRBV28 and TRBJ2-1; TRBD2 might be the D (5 bases). The CDR3 consists of 13 residues. Germline values: CDR1 MDHEN, CDR2 SYDVKM. The V end lost 6 bases, the J end lost 4 bases, and 10 bases lay between the germline ends.

This sequence joins TRBV6-6 and TRBJ2-7; 10 nucleotides match TRBD2. The CDR3 is made up of 16 amino acids. Germline V CDR1 and CDR2: MNHNY, SVGAGI (reference sequence). After removal of 2 bases from V and 5 bases from J, the junction contained 9 bases not matched to a gene. CDR3 bases: TGTGCCAGCAGTTACAACCTAGCGGGAGACGGGCACGAGCAGTACTTC. Protein sequence: CASSYNLAGDGHEQYF.

For the CDR3, the DNA is TGCGCCAGCAGTGAGTCAGGGGGAAGCACTGAAGCTTTCTTT. Translated, it gives CASSESGGSTEAFF. The chain recombines TRBV10-1 with TRBJ1-1; possible D gene TRBD1, 6 bases. The CDR3 consists of 14 residues. CDR1 and CDR2 from the germline V gene are WNHNN and SYGVQD (reference sequence). Trimming cost V 0 bases and J 4 bases, with 9 bases left between them.

The chain has TRBV7-2 and TRBJ2-3, with D perhaps matching TRBD2 (5 bases). The CDR3 has 16 residues. Germline V gene sequence: CDR1 SGHTA, CDR2 FQGNSA. The V and J ends lost 5 bases and 4 bases respectively, with 19 bases between them. The DNA of the CDR3 is TGTGCCAGCAGCCCTTGGGCTAGCATGGGCGCAGATACGCAGTATTTT. This translates into CASSPWASMGADTQYF.

V and J are TRBV5-5 and TRBJ2-2; D possibly corresponds to TRBD2 (6 bases). The CDR3 is 15 amino acids. CDR1 SGHKS and CDR2 YYEKEE come from the germline V gene (reference sequence). V lost 1 base and J 0 bases, leaving 7 bases between the germline ends. As DNA, the CDR3 is TGTGCCAGCAGCTTGTCGGGGGCGAACACCGGGGAGCTGTTTTTT. Protein: CASSLSGANTGELFF.

The chain couples TRBV29-1 to TRBJ1-2, with TRBD1 matching 7 bases. V lost 6 bases and J lost 1; bases outside the gene matches: 14. Germline CDR1 and CDR2: SQVTM and ANQGSEA. The CDR3 spans 16 residues. The CDR3 loop is CSVGGLGQRINYGYTF. CDR3 in DNA: TGCAGCGTGGGAGGTCTGGGACAGAGAATTAACTATGGCTACACCTTC. The whole variable domain, filled in from reference TRBV29-1 and TRBJ1-2, reads SAVISQKPSRDICQRGTSLTIQCQVDSQVTMMFWYRQQPGQSLTLIATANQGSEATYESGFVIDKFPISRPNLTFSTLTVSNMSPEDSSIYLCSVGGLGQRINYGYTFGSGTRLTVV.

This chain's CDR3 is CASSIAYAGNYNEQFF. CDR3 coding DNA: TGTGCCAGTAGTATTGCGTATGCGGGAAACTACAATGAGCAGTTCTTC. The chain recombines TRBV19 with TRBJ2-1; possibly TRBD2 for D (6 bases). Trimming removed 3 bases at V and 3 bases at J, with 15 bases between. The CDR3 has 16 amino acids. The germline CDR1 and CDR2 sequences are LNHDA and SQIVND (reference sequence).

The chain couples TRBV5-8 to TRBJ1-1, with D perhaps TRBD1 (6 bases). Per the germline V gene, CDR1 is SGHTS and CDR2 is YDEGEE. V was shortened by 0 bases and J by 1 base, with 7 bases between the two germline ends. The CDR3 consists of 14 residues. CDR3 in DNA: TGTGCCAGCAGCTTGGCAGGGGCGAACACTGAAGCTTTCTTT. This gives the protein CASSLAGANTEAFF.

The chain couples TRBV11-2 to TRBJ2-5; D ambiguous. Germline V lookup: CDR1 SGHAT, CDR2 FQNNGV. This CDR3 has 14 amino acids. Between the trimmed V and J ends, which lost 3 bases and 5 bases, there was a span of 13 bases. CDR3 protein: CASSFRDMVETQYF. CDR3 in DNA: TGTGCCAGCAGCTTCCGCGACATGGTGGAGACCCAGTACTTC. The full variable domain, in which reference TRBV11-2 and TRBJ2-5 provide the parts outside the CDR3, is EAGVAQSPRYKIIEKRQSVAFWCNPISGHATLYWYQQILGQGPKLLIQFQNNGVVDDSQLPKDRFSAERLKGVDSTLKIQPAKLEDSAVYLCASSFRDMVETQYFGPGTRLLVL.

The chain employs TRBV2 and TRBJ2-7; 8 nucleotides match TRBD2. CDR1 is SNHLY, CDR2 FYNNEI, per germline. V shed 7 bases, J shed 3 bases, and the junction held 8 bases outside the gene matches. The CDR3 is 14 amino acids. This chain's CDR3 is CASKEIAGFYEQYF. The CDR3 DNA follows: TGTGCCAGCAAGGAAATAGCGGGATTCTACGAGCAGTACTTC.

The chain recombines TRBV7-9 with TRBJ1-2; weak D call: TRBD1 (6 bases). Germline CDR1 and CDR2: SEHNR and FQNEAQ (reference sequence). Between the trimmed V and J ends, which lost 5 bases and 2 bases, there was a span of 9 bases. This CDR3 is built from 13 residues. Here the CDR3 reads CASSPDRNYGYTF. The DNA for the CDR3 is TGTGCCAGCAGCCCGGACAGAAACTATGGCTACACCTTC. Based on the CDR3 plus reference TRBV7-9 and TRBJ1-2, the full variable domain is DTGVSQNPRHKITKRGQNVTFRCDPISEHNRLYWYRQTLGQGPEFLTYFQNEAQLEKSRLLSDRFSAERPKGSFSTLEIQRTEQGDSAMYLCASSPDRNYGYTFGSGTRLTVV.

The chain employs TRBV5-4 and TRBJ2-5; no definite D call. Trimming removed 3 bases at V and 5 bases at J, with 8 bases between. The CDR3 spans 12 residues. CDR1 is SGHNT, CDR2 YYREEE, per germline (reference sequence). The CDR3 loop reads CASSYTGETQYF. CDR3 DNA: TGTGCCAGCAGCTATACCGGGGAGACCCAGTACTTC.

The chain is built from TRBV6-1 and TRBJ2-7; 7 nucleotides match TRBD2. The CDR3 sequence is 17 residues long. Germline assignment: CDR1 MNHNS and CDR2 SASEGT. J lost 5 bases, V lost 2 bases, and 15 bases had no gene match. CDR3 DNA: TGTGCCAGCAGTGAAACCGGGGGAGGGAGATTCGAAGACGAGCAGTACTTC. Protein product: CASSETGGGRFEDEQYF.

The chain employs TRBV10-3 and TRBJ1-2; TRBD1 aligns across 7 bases. V was pared by 5 bases and J by 6 bases, with 9 bases of the junction left unmatched. This CDR3 spans 14 amino acids. The V gene's germline CDR1 is ENHRY and CDR2 SYGVKD. The CDR3 protein is CAISKQGWRDGYTF. The DNA of the CDR3 is TGTGCCATCAGTAAACAGGGGTGGCGAGATGGCTACACCTTC.